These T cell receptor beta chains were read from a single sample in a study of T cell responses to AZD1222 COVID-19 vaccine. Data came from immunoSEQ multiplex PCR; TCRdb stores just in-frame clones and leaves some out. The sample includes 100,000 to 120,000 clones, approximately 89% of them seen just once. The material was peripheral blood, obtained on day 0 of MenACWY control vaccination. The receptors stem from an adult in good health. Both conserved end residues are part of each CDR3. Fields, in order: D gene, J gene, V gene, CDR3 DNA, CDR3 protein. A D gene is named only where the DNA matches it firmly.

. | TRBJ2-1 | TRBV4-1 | TGCGCCAGCAGCCCGTTAATGGTGGGAATCTCCTACAATGAGCAGTTCTTC | CASSPLMVGISYNEQFF
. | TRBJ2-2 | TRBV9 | TGTGCCAGCAGCGTAGCTACCCAGGGACATGCCGGGGAGCTGTTTTTT | CASSVATQGHAGELFF
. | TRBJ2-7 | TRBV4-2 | TGTGCCAGCAGCCAAGATCGACAGACATTGAGCTACGAGCAGTACTTC | CASSQDRQTLSYEQYF
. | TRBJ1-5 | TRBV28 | TGTGCCAGCAGTTCCCTAGGAAATAGCAATCAGCCCCAGCATTTT | CASSSLGNSNQPQHF
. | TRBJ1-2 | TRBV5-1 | TGCGCCAGCAGCTTGGCCCCAGGCCAACAATATGGCTACACCTTC | CASSLAPGQQYGYTF
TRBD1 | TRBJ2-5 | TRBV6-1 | TGTGCCAGCAGTGAGTGGGACAGGGAGACCCAGTACTTC | CASSEWDRETQYF
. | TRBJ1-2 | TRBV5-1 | TGCGCCAGCAGCTTGGACGGGAACCTCTATGGCTACACCTTC | CASSLDGNLYGYTF
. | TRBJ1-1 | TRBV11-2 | TGTGCCAGCAGCTTATGGGGGGCTAGGGGCACTGAAGCTTTCTTT | CASSLWGARGTEAFF
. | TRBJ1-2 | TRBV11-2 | TGTGCCAGCAGCCCGGGGCAGGATTATGGCTACACCTTC | CASSPGQDYGYTF
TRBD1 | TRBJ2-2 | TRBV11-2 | TGTGCCAGCAGCTCGGGACAGGGGATCCGCGGGGAGCTGTTTTTT | CASSSGQGIRGELFF
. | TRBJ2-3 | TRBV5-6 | TGTGCCAGCAGCTCGGGACCAGGGGATACGCAGTATTTT | CASSSGPGDTQYF
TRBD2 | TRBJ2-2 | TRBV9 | TGTGCCAGCAGCGTCGGGACTAGTACCACCGGGGAGCTGTTTTTT | CASSVGTSTTGELFF
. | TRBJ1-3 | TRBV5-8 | TGTGCCAGCAGCCACGGGATAGTCGCGACTGGAAACACCATATATTTT | CASSHGIVATGNTIYF
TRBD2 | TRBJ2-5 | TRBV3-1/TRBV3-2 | TGTGCCAGCAGCCAAGGGACTAGCGGGGGGCAAGAGACCCAGTACTTC | CASSQGTSGGQETQYF
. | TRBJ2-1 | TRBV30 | TGTGCCTGGAGTGTCGGAGTAGGAGGTGAGCAGTTCTTC | CAWSVGVGGEQFF
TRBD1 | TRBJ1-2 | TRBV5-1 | TGCGCCAGCAGCTGGACAGGGTCCGATGGCTATGGCTACACCTTC | CASSWTGSDGYGYTF
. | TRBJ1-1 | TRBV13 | TGTGCCAGCAGCTTAAGACGGGTGAACACTGAAGCTTTCTTT | CASSLRRVNTEAFF
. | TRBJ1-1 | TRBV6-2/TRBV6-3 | TGTGCCAGCAGTTCCCGGTGGAGGGGGATAAGTTATGAGAACACTGAAGCTTTCTTT | CASSSRWRGISYENTEAFF
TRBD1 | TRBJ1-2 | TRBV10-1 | TGCGCCAGCAGTGCGGCAGGGGGCTATGGCTACACCTTC | CASSAAGGYGYTF